This entry describes one T cell receptor (beta chain). In the original analysis: Nucleated cell number was recorded as an estimate derived from reference gene primer amplification. Assay used: immunoSEQ multiplex PCR; TCRdb lists only in-frame clones, some missing. V, J and clone size are taken as reported in that table, and D and trimming were inferred from the DNA itself. The sample includes under 250,000 clones, 86% seen only once; the top ten take roughly 5.2%. These data are taken from a study of blood T cell repertoires in COVID-19. Background on the study: Acute and convalescent COVID-19 samples came from the United States, Italy and Spain. Sample material is recorded as cDNA or gDNA derived from T cells, B-cell-depleted T cells, or PBMCs.

The CDR3 contains 15 residues. The J segment lost 2 bases and the V segment lost 2 bases, leaving 5 bases of the junction unmatched. Germline CDR1 SGHDT, CDR2 YYEEEE. Seattle's cohort entered during active infection and was followed longitudinally. The genes are TRBV5-6 and TRBJ2-5, with 8 bases identical to TRBD1. The receptor was derived from a woman of 80 years or more with COVID-19, enrolled during active disease. Sequenced material: peripheral blood. The CDR3 sequence: CASSFDRGYQETQYF. As DNA, the CDR3 is TGTGCCAGCAGCTTCGACAGGGGTTATCAAGAGACCCAGTACTTC.